The present TCR beta chain was sequenced within a study of T cell responses to AZD1222 COVID-19 vaccine. Trimming took off 3 bases at V and 3 bases at J, with 9 bases between the two ends. The CDR3 is 14 amino acids. The germline gives CDR1 MDHEN, CDR2 SYDVKM. The protocol was immunoSEQ multiplex PCR, while the TCRdb copy is restricted to in-frame clones and leaves out a portion. This sample yields 100,000 to 150,000 clones, of which roughly nine tenths are seen a single time; about 4.3% belongs to the top ten. Study-wide findings and caveats: Variant regions that are unmutated are reportedly the target of nearly half of spike-specific TCRs. The donors showed a predominance of white British ancestry and of females, with possible underestimation of clonal diversity.

Concerning this clone itself: The antigen is undetermined.

The chain joins TRBV28 to TRBJ1-5; D remains unclear. The receptor's source is an adult in good health. Sample: peripheral blood, taken on day 0 of AZD1222 vaccination. The CDR3 DNA reads TGTGCCAGCAGTTTGGGCAATCTCAATCAGCCCCAGCATTTT. Protein product: CASSLGNLNQPQHF. Combining the CDR3 with reference TRBV28 and TRBJ1-5 gives the whole variable domain DVKVTQSSRYLVKRTGEKVFLECVQDMDHENMFWYRQDPGLGLRLIYFSYDVKMKEKGDIPEGYSVSREKKERFSLILESASTNQTSMYLCASSLGNLNQPQHFGDGTRLSIL.